This TCR beta chain comes out of a study of blood T cells in healthy people across ages. The study's findings and limits: Roughly linearly, TCR beta diversity per million T cells fell as age increased.

Through a sample-barcoded 5' primer and a J-beta primer mix, a second PCR was run for roughly 6 to 12 cycles. Sequencing of every sample gave 2.5 million or more CDR3-containing paired-end reads. MiXCR, applied by TCRdb to the 5' RACE reads, yields one record per CDR3 protein. The sample has around 1.7 million distinct CDR3 sequences; roughly 27% are singletons. As concerns this clonotype: Its antigen is undetermined.

This CDR3 spans 12 amino acids. Germline values: CDR1 SGHDT, CDR2 YYEEEE. Deletions cut 1 base from V and 7 bases from J, with 8 bases between. This sequence joins TRBV5-6 and TRBJ1-1; D is undetermined. The receptor's source is a woman aged 25-40 years in good health. What was sequenced was blood. CDR3 residues: CASSLSRHEAFF. The CDR3, as DNA: TGTGCCAGCAGCTTGTCCCGGCATGAAGCTTTCTTT.